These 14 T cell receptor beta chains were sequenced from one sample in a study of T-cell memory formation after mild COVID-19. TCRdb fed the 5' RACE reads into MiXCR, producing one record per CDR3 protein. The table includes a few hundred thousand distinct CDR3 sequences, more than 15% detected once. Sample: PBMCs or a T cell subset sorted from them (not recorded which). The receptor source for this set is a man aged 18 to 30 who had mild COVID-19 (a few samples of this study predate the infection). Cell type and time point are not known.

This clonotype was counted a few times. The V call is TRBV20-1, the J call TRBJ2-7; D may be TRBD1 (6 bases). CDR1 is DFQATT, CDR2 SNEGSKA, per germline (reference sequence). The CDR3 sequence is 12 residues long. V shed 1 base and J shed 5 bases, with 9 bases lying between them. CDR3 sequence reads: CSARGTVDEQYF. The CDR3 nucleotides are TGCAGTGCTAGAGGGACAGTTGACGAGCAGTACTTC.

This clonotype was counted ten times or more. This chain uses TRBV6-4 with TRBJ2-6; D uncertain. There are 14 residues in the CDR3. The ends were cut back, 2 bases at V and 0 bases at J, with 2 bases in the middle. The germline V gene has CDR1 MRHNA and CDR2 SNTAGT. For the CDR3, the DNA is TGTGCCAGCAGTGACAACTCTGGGGCCAACGTCCTGACTTTC. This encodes CASSDNSGANVLTF.

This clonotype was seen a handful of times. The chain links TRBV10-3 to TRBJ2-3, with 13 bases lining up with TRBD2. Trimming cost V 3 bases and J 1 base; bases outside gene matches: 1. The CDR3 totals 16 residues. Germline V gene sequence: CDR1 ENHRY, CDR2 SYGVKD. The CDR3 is CAISDGLAGGTDTQYF. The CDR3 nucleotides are TGTGCCATCAGTGACGGACTAGCGGGGGGCACAGATACGCAGTATTTT.

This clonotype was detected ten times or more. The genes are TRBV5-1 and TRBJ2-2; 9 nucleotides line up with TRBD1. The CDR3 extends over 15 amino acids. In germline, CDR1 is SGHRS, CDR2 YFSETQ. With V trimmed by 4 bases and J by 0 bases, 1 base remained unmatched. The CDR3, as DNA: TGCGCCAGCAGCCGGGACAGGGCGAACACCGGGGAGCTGTTTTTT. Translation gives CASSRDRANTGELFF.

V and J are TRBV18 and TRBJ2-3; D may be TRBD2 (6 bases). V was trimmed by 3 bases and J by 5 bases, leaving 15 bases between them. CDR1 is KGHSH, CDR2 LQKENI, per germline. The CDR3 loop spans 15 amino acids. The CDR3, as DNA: TGTGCCAGCTCACCCCGGCTAGCGATAGGAGATACGCAGTATTTT. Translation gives CASSPRLAIGDTQYF.

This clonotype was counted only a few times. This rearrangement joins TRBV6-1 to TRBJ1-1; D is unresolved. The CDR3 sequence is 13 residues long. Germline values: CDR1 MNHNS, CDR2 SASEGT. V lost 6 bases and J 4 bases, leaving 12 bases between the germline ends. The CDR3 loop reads CASRTNRGTEAFF. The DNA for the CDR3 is TGTGCCAGCAGGACGAACCGGGGCACTGAAGCTTTCTTT.

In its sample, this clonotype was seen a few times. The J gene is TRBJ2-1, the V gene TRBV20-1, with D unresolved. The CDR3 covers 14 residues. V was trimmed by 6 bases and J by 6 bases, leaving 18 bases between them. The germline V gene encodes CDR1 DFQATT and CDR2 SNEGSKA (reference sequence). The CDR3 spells CSAKLVARSNEQFF. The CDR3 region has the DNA TGCAGTGCGAAGCTGGTAGCCCGGAGCAATGAGCAGTTCTTC.

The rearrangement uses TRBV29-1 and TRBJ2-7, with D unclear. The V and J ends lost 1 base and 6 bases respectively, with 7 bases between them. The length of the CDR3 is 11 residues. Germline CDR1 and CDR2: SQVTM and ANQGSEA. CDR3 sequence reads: CSVEVVSEQYF. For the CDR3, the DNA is TGCAGCGTTGAAGTCGTGTCCGAGCAGTACTTC.

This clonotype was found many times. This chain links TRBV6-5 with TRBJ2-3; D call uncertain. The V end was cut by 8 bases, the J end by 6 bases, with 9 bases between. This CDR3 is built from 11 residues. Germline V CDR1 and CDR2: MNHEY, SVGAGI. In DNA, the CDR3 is TGTGCCAGCCGACTGAGCGATACGCAGTATTTT. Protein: CASRLSDTQYF.

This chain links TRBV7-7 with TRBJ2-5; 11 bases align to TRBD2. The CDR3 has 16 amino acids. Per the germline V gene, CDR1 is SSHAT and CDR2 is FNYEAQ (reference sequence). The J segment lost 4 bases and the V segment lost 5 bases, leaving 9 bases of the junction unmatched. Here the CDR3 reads CASSPELAGEGETQYF. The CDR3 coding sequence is TGTGCCAGCAGCCCCGAACTAGCGGGGGAGGGAGAGACCCAGTACTTC.

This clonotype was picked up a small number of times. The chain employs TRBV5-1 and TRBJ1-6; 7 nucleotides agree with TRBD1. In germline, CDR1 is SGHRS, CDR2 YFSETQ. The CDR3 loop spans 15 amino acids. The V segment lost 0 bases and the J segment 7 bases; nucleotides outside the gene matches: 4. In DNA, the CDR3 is TGCGCCAGCAGCTTGGCACAGGGGTGGAATTCACCCCTCCACTTT. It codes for CASSLAQGWNSPLHF.

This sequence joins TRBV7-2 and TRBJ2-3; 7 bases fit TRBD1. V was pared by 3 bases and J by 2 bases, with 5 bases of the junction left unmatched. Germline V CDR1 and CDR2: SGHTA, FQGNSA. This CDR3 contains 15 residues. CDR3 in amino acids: CASSFRGRNTDTQYF. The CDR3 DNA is TGTGCCAGCAGCTTTAGGGGGCGCAACACAGATACGCAGTATTTT. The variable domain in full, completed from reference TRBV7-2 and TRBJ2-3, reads GAGVSQSPSNKVTEKGKDVELRCDPISGHTALYWYRQSLGQGLEFLIYFQGNSAPDKSGLPSDRFSAERTGGSVSTLTIQRTQQEDSAVYLCASSFRGRNTDTQYFGPGTRLTVL.

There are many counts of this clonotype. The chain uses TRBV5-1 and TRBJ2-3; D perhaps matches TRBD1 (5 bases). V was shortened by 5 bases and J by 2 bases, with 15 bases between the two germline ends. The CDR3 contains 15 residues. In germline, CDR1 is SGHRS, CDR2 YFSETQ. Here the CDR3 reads CASRNDAGYTDTQYF. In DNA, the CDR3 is TGCGCCAGCAGAAACGACGCAGGGTACACAGATACGCAGTATTTT.

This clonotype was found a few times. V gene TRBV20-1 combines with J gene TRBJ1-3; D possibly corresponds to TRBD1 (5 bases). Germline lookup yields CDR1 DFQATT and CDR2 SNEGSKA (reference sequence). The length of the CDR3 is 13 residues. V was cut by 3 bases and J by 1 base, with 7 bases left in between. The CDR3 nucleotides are TGCAGTGCTAGGGGGGTTTCTGGAAACACCATATATTTT. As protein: CSARGVSGNTIYF.